One sample yielded the 2 T cell receptor beta chains listed below, sequenced in a study of OX40 agonist ivuxolimab in advanced cancers. Measured with immunoSEQ multiplex PCR; TCRdb has only the in-frame clones, and not every one. The sample records 15,000 to 20,000 clones, about 88% being singletons. The sequencing here drew on CD4+ or CD8+ T cells sorted from blood, taken in a trial of the OX40 agonist ivuxolimab. These receptors were obtained from an adult with an advanced solid tumor such as melanoma, head and neck, liver or kidney cancer.

J is TRBJ2-7 and V is TRBV2; a possible D gene is TRBD2 (6 bases). CDR1 SNHLY and CDR2 FYNNEI come from the germline V gene. V was pared by 7 bases and J by 6 bases, with 13 bases between. The CDR3 contains 12 residues. The CDR3 sequence is CASNPLAFEQYF. For the CDR3, the DNA is TGTGCCAGCAACCCCCTAGCGTTCGAGCAGTACTTC.

V is TRBV30 and J is TRBJ1-6; maybe TRBD1 (5 bases). The length of the CDR3 is 14 residues. V was shortened by 3 bases and J by 2 bases, with 8 bases between the two germline ends. Germline CDR1 reads GTSNPN; CDR2 reads SVGIG (reference sequence). The CDR3 protein is CAWRLTAYNSPLHF. The CDR3 DNA sequence: TGTGCCTGGAGACTGACAGCCTATAATTCACCCCTCCACTTT.